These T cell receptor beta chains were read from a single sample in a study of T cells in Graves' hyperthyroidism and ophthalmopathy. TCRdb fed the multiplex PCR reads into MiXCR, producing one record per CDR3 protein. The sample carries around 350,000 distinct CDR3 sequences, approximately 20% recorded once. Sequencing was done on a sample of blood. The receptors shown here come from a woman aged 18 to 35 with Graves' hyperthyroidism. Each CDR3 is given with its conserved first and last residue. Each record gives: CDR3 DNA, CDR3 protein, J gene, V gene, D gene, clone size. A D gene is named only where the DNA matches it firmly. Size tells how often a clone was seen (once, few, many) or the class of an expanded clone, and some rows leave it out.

CDR3 DNA: TGTGCCAGCAGTGGGAGGGTCCGGCTAGAGACCCAGTACTTC; CDR3 protein: CASSGRVRLETQYF; J gene: TRBJ2-5; V gene: TRBV6-1; D gene: NA; clone size: many
CDR3 DNA: TGTGCCAGCAGTGAAGCCGAGGGAGGCCAATCACCCCTCCACTTT; CDR3 protein: CASSEAEGGQSPLHF; J gene: TRBJ1-6; V gene: TRBV6-1; D gene: NA; clone size: few
CDR3 DNA: TGTGCCAGCAGCTTGGGGATGGTACAAGAGACCCAGTACTTC; CDR3 protein: CASSLGMVQETQYF; J gene: TRBJ2-5; V gene: TRBV5-8; D gene: NA; clone size: NA
CDR3 DNA: TGTGCCAGCAGCGAGCGGGGTTTAGAGACCCAGTACTTC; CDR3 protein: CASSERGLETQYF; J gene: TRBJ2-5; V gene: TRBV12-3/TRBV12-4; D gene: TRBD2; clone size: few
CDR3 DNA: TGTGCCAGCAGCCCGACCGATTACTATGGCTACACCTTC; CDR3 protein: CASSPTDYYGYTF; J gene: TRBJ1-2; V gene: TRBV11-2; D gene: NA; clone size: NA
CDR3 DNA: TGTGCCAGCAGCCTAATGAATTCACCCCTCCACTTT; CDR3 protein: CASSLMNSPLHF; J gene: TRBJ1-6; V gene: TRBV11-2; D gene: NA; clone size: few
CDR3 DNA: TGTGCCACCAGCAGGATCGGGGAGACCCAGTACTTC; CDR3 protein: CATSRIGETQYF; J gene: TRBJ2-5; V gene: TRBV15; D gene: NA; clone size: many
CDR3 DNA: TGCGCCACCAGGCGCCGGGAAGGAAACACTGAAGCTTTCTTT; CDR3 protein: CATRRREGNTEAFF; J gene: TRBJ1-1; V gene: TRBV5-1; D gene: NA; clone size: many
CDR3 DNA: TGTGCCAGCATCTTGACAGGGGGCGCGGGCTACACCTTC; CDR3 protein: CASILTGGAGYTF; J gene: TRBJ1-2; V gene: TRBV28; D gene: TRBD1; clone size: NA
CDR3 DNA: TGTGCCAGCAGCGCCGGGACAGGGATTTCACCCCTCCACTTT; CDR3 protein: CASSAGTGISPLHF; J gene: TRBJ1-6; V gene: TRBV6-1; D gene: TRBD1; clone size: many
CDR3 DNA: TGTGCCAGCAGCCACCGGGACGAGAACACCGGGGAGCTGTTTTTT; CDR3 protein: CASSHRDENTGELFF; J gene: TRBJ2-2; V gene: TRBV14; D gene: NA; clone size: many
CDR3 DNA: TGTGCCACCAGTGATTTCGGGGACAGGGATGGACCGAACACCGGGGAGCTGTTTTTT; CDR3 protein: CATSDFGDRDGPNTGELFF; J gene: TRBJ2-2; V gene: TRBV24-1; D gene: TRBD1; clone size: many
CDR3 DNA: TGTGCCTGGAGCGGGGGTCGTGGGGCCAACGTCCTGACTTTC; CDR3 protein: CAWSGGRGANVLTF; J gene: TRBJ2-6; V gene: TRBV30; D gene: NA; clone size: many
CDR3 DNA: TGCAGTGCTAGGGCTAGCGGGGGGGCGAAAGAGACCCAGTACTTC; CDR3 protein: CSARASGGAKETQYF; J gene: TRBJ2-5; V gene: TRBV20-1; D gene: TRBD2; clone size: few
CDR3 DNA: TGCGCCAGCAGCTTCCGGGGTGCTCGCAATCAGCCCCAGCATTTT; CDR3 protein: CASSFRGARNQPQHF; J gene: TRBJ1-5; V gene: TRBV5-1; D gene: NA; clone size: many
CDR3 DNA: TGTGCCAGCAGCGACACGGGGGGCCGGGGTCGAACCGGGGAGCTGTTTTTT; CDR3 protein: CASSDTGGRGRTGELFF; J gene: TRBJ2-2; V gene: TRBV7-6; D gene: NA; clone size: many
CDR3 DNA: TGTGCCAGCAGTGAGGGACAGGGGAGGGCTGAAGCTTTCTTT; CDR3 protein: CASSEGQGRAEAFF; J gene: TRBJ1-1; V gene: TRBV6-1; D gene: TRBD1; clone size: many
CDR3 DNA: TGTGCCAGCTCACCACCCGGGGGAGACTACAATGAGCAGTTCTTC; CDR3 protein: CASSPPGGDYNEQFF; J gene: TRBJ2-1; V gene: TRBV18; D gene: NA; clone size: NA
CDR3 DNA: TGTGCCAGCAGTCCCCTTCGATGGAGGGTTGTTGATGGCTACACCTTC; CDR3 protein: CASSPLRWRVVDGYTF; J gene: TRBJ1-2; V gene: TRBV28; D gene: NA; clone size: many
CDR3 DNA: TGCGCCAGCAGCCAAGTAGGACAGGGGGACGACGAGCAGTACTTC; CDR3 protein: CASSQVGQGDDEQYF; J gene: TRBJ2-7; V gene: TRBV4-1; D gene: TRBD1; clone size: few
CDR3 DNA: TGTGCCAGCAGCCCCTGGACGGACGGGGAGACCCAGTACTTC; CDR3 protein: CASSPWTDGETQYF; J gene: TRBJ2-5; V gene: TRBV7-9; D gene: NA; clone size: many
CDR3 DNA: TGTGCCAGCAGTTTATCTTCGGGCCTAGGGAAGACCCAGTACTTC; CDR3 protein: CASSLSSGLGKTQYF; J gene: TRBJ2-5; V gene: TRBV27; D gene: NA; clone size: many
CDR3 DNA: TGTGCCATATCTACTCAGGCGAAGGGGTATCAGCCCCAGCATTTT; CDR3 protein: CAISTQAKGYQPQHF; J gene: TRBJ1-5; V gene: TRBV7-8; D gene: NA; clone size: many
CDR3 DNA: TGTGCCAGCAGCTTAGGGGGCTGGTCGACTAGGTCCTACGAGCAGTACTTC; CDR3 protein: CASSLGGWSTRSYEQYF; J gene: TRBJ2-7; V gene: TRBV11-2; D gene: NA; clone size: many
CDR3 DNA: TGTGCCAGCTCACCAGGAAAGGACCGGACTGAAGCTTTCTTT; CDR3 protein: CASSPGKDRTEAFF; J gene: TRBJ1-1; V gene: TRBV18; D gene: NA; clone size: NA
CDR3 DNA: TGTGCCAGCAGCTTGAGCTGGTCCCCCTACGAGCAGCACTTC; CDR3 protein: CASSLSWSPYEQHF; J gene: TRBJ2-7; V gene: TRBV7-8; D gene: NA; clone size: many
CDR3 DNA: TGTGCCAGCAGCCGCGGCGTGGTCCGGGAGACCCAGTACTTC; CDR3 protein: CASSRGVVRETQYF; J gene: TRBJ2-5; V gene: TRBV7-8; D gene: NA; clone size: NA
CDR3 DNA: TGTGCCAGCAGCGCCTTCCCCGGCTATGGCTACACCTTC; CDR3 protein: CASSAFPGYGYTF; J gene: TRBJ1-2; V gene: TRBV9; D gene: NA; clone size: few
CDR3 DNA: TGTGCCAGCAGTTTAGTCTTATGGGGGGGGAACACTGAAGCTTTCTTT; CDR3 protein: CASSLVLWGGNTEAFF; J gene: TRBJ1-1; V gene: TRBV28; D gene: NA; clone size: NA
CDR3 DNA: TGTGCCAGCCAGGGGTACGAGAACACTGAAGCTTTCTTT; CDR3 protein: CASQGYENTEAFF; J gene: TRBJ1-1; V gene: TRBV12-3/TRBV12-4; D gene: NA; clone size: many
CDR3 DNA: TGTGCCACCAGCAGACGCCTCGTCGGGCCATCCGAGACCCAGTACTTC; CDR3 protein: CATSRRLVGPSETQYF; J gene: TRBJ2-5; V gene: TRBV15; D gene: NA; clone size: many
CDR3 DNA: TGCAGTGCCTTAGATTCACCCCTCCACTTT; CDR3 protein: CSALDSPLHF; J gene: TRBJ1-6; V gene: TRBV20-1; D gene: NA; clone size: many
CDR3 DNA: TGTGCCAGTAGTATTGCAGGGCCTTATGGCTACACCTTC; CDR3 protein: CASSIAGPYGYTF; J gene: TRBJ1-2; V gene: TRBV19; D gene: NA; clone size: many
CDR3 DNA: TGTGCCTGGAGCCTTCAAGAGACCCAGTACTTC; CDR3 protein: CAWSLQETQYF; J gene: TRBJ2-5; V gene: TRBV30; D gene: NA; clone size: NA
CDR3 DNA: TGCAGTGCTAGAGCGCAGGGGACCAACTATGGCTACACCTTC; CDR3 protein: CSARAQGTNYGYTF; J gene: TRBJ1-2; V gene: TRBV20-1; D gene: NA; clone size: many
CDR3 DNA: TGTGCCAGCAGTTCGACGGGAAGGACGAGTTACACCTTC; CDR3 protein: CASSSTGRTSYTF; J gene: TRBJ1-2; V gene: TRBV28; D gene: NA; clone size: many
CDR3 DNA: TGTGCCAGCAGCCCCCCAATCGAGACTAACCAAGAGACCCAGTACTTC; CDR3 protein: CASSPPIETNQETQYF; J gene: TRBJ2-5; V gene: TRBV9; D gene: NA; clone size: NA
CDR3 DNA: TGTGCCAGCAGTTTACGCAGAGATAATTCACCCCTCCACTTT; CDR3 protein: CASSLRRDNSPLHF; J gene: TRBJ1-6; V gene: TRBV12-3/TRBV12-4; D gene: NA; clone size: many
CDR3 DNA: TGTGCCAGCAGCTCCCAACTAACGGGCGAGCAGTACTTC; CDR3 protein: CASSSQLTGEQYF; J gene: TRBJ2-7; V gene: TRBV7-6; D gene: NA; clone size: many
CDR3 DNA: TGTGCCAGCAGTTTCCCCGGGAACTATGGCTACACCTTC; CDR3 protein: CASSFPGNYGYTF; J gene: TRBJ1-2; V gene: TRBV12-3/TRBV12-4; D gene: NA; clone size: NA
CDR3 DNA: TGTGCCAGCAGTTTGGGCCCGGGACAGGGAAATCAGCCCCAGCATTTT; CDR3 protein: CASSLGPGQGNQPQHF; J gene: TRBJ1-5; V gene: TRBV2; D gene: TRBD1; clone size: many
CDR3 DNA: TGTGCCAGCAGGACCTATCGGGGGGGTAACGTCTTGCAGCCCCAGCATTTT; CDR3 protein: CASRTYRGGNVLQPQHF; J gene: TRBJ1-5; V gene: TRBV27; D gene: NA; clone size: many
CDR3 DNA: TGCAGTGCTAGAGGGGGACAGGCTTATAGCAATCAGCCCCAGCATTTT; CDR3 protein: CSARGGQAYSNQPQHF; J gene: TRBJ1-5; V gene: TRBV20-1; D gene: TRBD1; clone size: many
CDR3 DNA: TGCGCCAGCAGCTTGACTAGCACCATGAGGTCCTACGAGCAGTACTTC; CDR3 protein: CASSLTSTMRSYEQYF; J gene: TRBJ2-7; V gene: TRBV5-1; D gene: NA; clone size: many
CDR3 DNA: TGTGCCAGCAGCGCTGGACTAGCGGCATCCTACGAGCAGTACTTC; CDR3 protein: CASSAGLAASYEQYF; J gene: TRBJ2-7; V gene: TRBV11-2; D gene: TRBD2; clone size: NA
CDR3 DNA: TGCAGTGCTACCCCTACTAGCGGGGGCTCCTACGAGCAGTACTTC; CDR3 protein: CSATPTSGGSYEQYF; J gene: TRBJ2-7; V gene: TRBV20-1; D gene: TRBD2; clone size: many
CDR3 DNA: TGTGCCAGCAGCTTACGGTCTGGCGATGTCACTGAAGCTTTCTTT; CDR3 protein: CASSLRSGDVTEAFF; J gene: TRBJ1-1; V gene: TRBV7-9; D gene: NA; clone size: once
CDR3 DNA: TGTGCCAGCACCAGGACAGGGAACTTGGATGGGGCCAACGTCCTGACTTTC; CDR3 protein: CASTRTGNLDGANVLTF; J gene: TRBJ2-6; V gene: TRBV7-8; D gene: TRBD1; clone size: many
CDR3 DNA: TGTGCCAGCAGAATGTCAGGGGGTAGCTATGGCTACACCTTC; CDR3 protein: CASRMSGGSYGYTF; J gene: TRBJ1-2; V gene: TRBV2; D gene: TRBD1; clone size: many
CDR3 DNA: TGTGCCAGCAGCTTGTGGGTCATCTCTGGAAACACCATATATTTT; CDR3 protein: CASSLWVISGNTIYF; J gene: TRBJ1-3; V gene: TRBV5-5; D gene: NA; clone size: NA
CDR3 DNA: TGCGCCAGCAGCTTGGCCTCCGGGACAGCCCACACTGAAGCTTTCTTT; CDR3 protein: CASSLASGTAHTEAFF; J gene: TRBJ1-1; V gene: TRBV5-1; D gene: TRBD1; clone size: NA
CDR3 DNA: TGTGCCTGGAGTGTACGTAGAGAGGGGGAATTGATTGCTTTCTTT; CDR3 protein: CAWSVRREGELIAFF; J gene: TRBJ1-1; V gene: TRBV30; D gene: NA; clone size: many
CDR3 DNA: TGTGCCAGCAGTTACGGCCGACCCGGGGAGCTGTTTTTT; CDR3 protein: CASSYGRPGELFF; J gene: TRBJ2-2; V gene: TRBV6-5; D gene: NA; clone size: NA
CDR3 DNA: TGTGCCAGCAGTTACGGAAAGGGGTACGAGCAGTACTTC; CDR3 protein: CASSYGKGYEQYF; J gene: TRBJ2-7; V gene: TRBV27; D gene: NA; clone size: many
CDR3 DNA: TGTGCCAGCAGCCTCTCCGGGACAGAAGTATACTATGGCTACACCTTC; CDR3 protein: CASSLSGTEVYYGYTF; J gene: TRBJ1-2; V gene: TRBV3-1; D gene: TRBD1; clone size: NA
CDR3 DNA: TGTGCCAGCAGGCAGACTGAAGCTTTCTTT; CDR3 protein: CASRQTEAFF; J gene: TRBJ1-1; V gene: TRBV2; D gene: NA; clone size: many
CDR3 DNA: TGTGCCAGCAAGAGGAGGTTCCAAGAGACCCAGTACTTC; CDR3 protein: CASKRRFQETQYF; J gene: TRBJ2-5; V gene: TRBV6-1; D gene: NA; clone size: many
CDR3 DNA: TGCGCCAGCAGCTTGGACCTAGCGGGGCCGGAGACCCAGTACTTC; CDR3 protein: CASSLDLAGPETQYF; J gene: TRBJ2-5; V gene: TRBV5-1; D gene: TRBD2; clone size: many
CDR3 DNA: TGTGCCAGCAGCCAAGCTAGCGGGGGCCGCGGCGCCTACAATGAGCAGTTCTTC; CDR3 protein: CASSQASGGRGAYNEQFF; J gene: TRBJ2-1; V gene: TRBV3-1; D gene: TRBD2; clone size: few
CDR3 DNA: TGTGCCAGCAGCTCCGGGACAGTGACGGAGACCCAGTACTTC; CDR3 protein: CASSSGTVTETQYF; J gene: TRBJ2-5; V gene: TRBV14; D gene: TRBD1; clone size: NA